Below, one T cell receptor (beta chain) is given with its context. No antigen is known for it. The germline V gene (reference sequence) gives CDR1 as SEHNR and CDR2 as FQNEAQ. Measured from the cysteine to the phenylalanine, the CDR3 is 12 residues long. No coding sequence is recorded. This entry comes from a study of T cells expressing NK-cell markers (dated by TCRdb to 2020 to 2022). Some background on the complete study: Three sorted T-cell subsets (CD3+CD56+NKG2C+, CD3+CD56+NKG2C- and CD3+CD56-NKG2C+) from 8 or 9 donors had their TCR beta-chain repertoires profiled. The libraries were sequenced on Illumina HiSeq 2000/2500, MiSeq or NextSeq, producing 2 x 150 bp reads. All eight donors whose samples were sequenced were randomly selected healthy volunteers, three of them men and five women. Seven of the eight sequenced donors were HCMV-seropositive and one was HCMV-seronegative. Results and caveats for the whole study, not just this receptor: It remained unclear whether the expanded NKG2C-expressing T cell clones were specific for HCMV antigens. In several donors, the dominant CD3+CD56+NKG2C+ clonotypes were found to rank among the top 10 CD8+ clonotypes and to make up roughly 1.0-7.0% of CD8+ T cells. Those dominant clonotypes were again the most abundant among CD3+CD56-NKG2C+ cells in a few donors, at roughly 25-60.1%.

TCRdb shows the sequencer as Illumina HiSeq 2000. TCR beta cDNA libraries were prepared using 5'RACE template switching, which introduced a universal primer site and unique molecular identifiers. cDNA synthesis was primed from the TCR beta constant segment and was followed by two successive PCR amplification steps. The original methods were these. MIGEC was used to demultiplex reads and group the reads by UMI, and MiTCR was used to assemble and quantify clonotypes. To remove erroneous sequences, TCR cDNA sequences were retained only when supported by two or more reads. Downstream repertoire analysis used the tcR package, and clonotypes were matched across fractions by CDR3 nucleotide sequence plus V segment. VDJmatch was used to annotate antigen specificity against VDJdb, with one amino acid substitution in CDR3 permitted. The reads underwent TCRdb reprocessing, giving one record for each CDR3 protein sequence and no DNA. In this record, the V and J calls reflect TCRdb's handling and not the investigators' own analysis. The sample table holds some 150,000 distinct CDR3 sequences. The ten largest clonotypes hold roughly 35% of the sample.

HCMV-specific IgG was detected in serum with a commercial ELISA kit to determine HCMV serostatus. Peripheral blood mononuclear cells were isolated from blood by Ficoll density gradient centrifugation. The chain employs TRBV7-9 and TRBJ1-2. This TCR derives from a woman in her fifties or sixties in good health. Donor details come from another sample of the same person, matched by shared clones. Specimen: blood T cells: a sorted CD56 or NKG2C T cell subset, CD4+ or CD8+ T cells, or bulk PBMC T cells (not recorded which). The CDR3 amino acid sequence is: CASSLGASVQTF.